The rows below give T cell receptor beta chains drawn from one sample of a study of blood T cell repertoires in COVID-19. Here immunoSEQ multiplex PCR was the method, and the copy in TCRdb shows in-frame clones only, minus some. The table includes 400,000 or so clones, 85% to 90% detected once. Sequencing input: PBMCs or T cells enriched from blood (not recorded which). These receptors were collected from a man aged 30-40 years who had recovered from COVID-19. Each CDR3 is given with its conserved first and last residue. The order of the fields is V gene, J gene, D gene, CDR3 protein, CDR3 DNA. A D gene is named only where the DNA matches it firmly.

V: TRBV7-9; J: TRBJ1-1; D: TRBD1; CDR3: CAASQRFGTGAFF; DNA: TGTGCCGCGAGCCAGAGGTTCGGGACAGGAGCTTTCTTT
V: TRBV13; J: TRBJ1-2; D: .; CDR3: CASSPKTAANYGYTF; DNA: TGTGCCAGCAGCCCCAAGACAGCAGCTAACTATGGCTACACCTTC
V: TRBV5-1; J: TRBJ2-1; D: .; CDR3: CASSEGDYNEQFF; DNA: TGCGCCAGCAGTGAAGGGGACTACAATGAGCAGTTCTTC
V: TRBV7-2; J: TRBJ1-1; D: .; CDR3: CASSSNRDTEAFF; DNA: TGTGCCAGCAGCTCGAACCGAGACACTGAAGCTTTCTTT
V: TRBV5-4; J: TRBJ1-1; D: TRBD1; CDR3: CASSPTGVNTEAFF; DNA: TGTGCCAGCAGCCCGACAGGGGTGAACACTGAAGCTTTCTTT
V: TRBV28; J: TRBJ1-2; D: .; CDR3: CASSLSRGYTF; DNA: TGTGCCAGCAGTTTATCCAGAGGCTACACCTTC
V: TRBV3-1/TRBV3-2; J: TRBJ2-2; D: TRBD2; CDR3: CASSQGELAYTGELFF; DNA: TGTGCCAGCAGCCAAGGTGAACTAGCGTACACCGGGGAGCTGTTTTTT
V: TRBV9; J: TRBJ1-5; D: .; CDR3: CASSVGHTDQPQHF; DNA: TGTGCCAGCAGCGTAGGCCATACAGATCAGCCCCAGCATTTT
V: TRBV12-3/TRBV12-4; J: TRBJ2-4; D: TRBD2; CDR3: CASKDGTSNIQYF; DNA: TGTGCCAGCAAGGACGGGACTAGTAACATTCAGTACTTC
V: TRBV28; J: TRBJ1-4; D: TRBD1; CDR3: CASSPQGVKGNEKLFF; DNA: TGTGCCAGCAGTCCCCAGGGGGTAAAGGGTAATGAAAAACTGTTTTTT
V: TRBV5-1; J: TRBJ1-1; D: .; CDR3: CASSLGQTPGTEAFF; DNA: TGCGCCAGCAGCTTGGGGCAGACTCCGGGCACTGAAGCTTTCTTT